These 14 T cell receptor beta chains originate from one sample sequenced in a study of blood T cell repertoires in COVID-19. Assay: immunoSEQ multiplex PCR; the TCRdb copy retains only in-frame clones and omits some. The data hold nearly 110,000 clones, with 60% to 85% observed a single time. The sample comprised peripheral blood. The origin of the receptors is a man older than 75 with COVID-19, enrolled during active disease.

This clone came up once. The genes are TRBV3-1 (or the pseudogene TRBV3-2) and TRBJ2-3, with 15 bases identical to TRBD2. The germline V gene has CDR1 LGHDT and CDR2 YNNKEL (reference sequence). The V segment lost 2 bases and the J segment 9 bases; nucleotides outside the gene matches: 6. The CDR3 spans 16 residues. CDR3 sequence reads: CASSQNLGTSGRTQYF. CDR3 bases: TGTGCCAGCAGCCAAAATTTGGGGACTAGCGGGAGGACGCAGTATTTT.

The V gene is TRBV5-1, the J gene TRBJ2-2; 9 positions agree with TRBD1. Per the germline V gene, CDR1 is SGHRS and CDR2 is YFSETQ. Trimming took 2 bases from V and 1 from J; bases not matched to a gene: 6. CDR3 length equals 17 residues. CDR3 region: CASSLSGTGRNTGELFF. CDR3 nucleotide sequence: TGCGCCAGCAGCTTATCCGGGACAGGGAGGAACACCGGGGAGCTGTTTTTT. Full variable domain (remainder filled in from reference TRBV5-1 and TRBJ2-2): KAGVTQTPRYLIKTRGQQVTLSCSPISGHRSVSWYQQTPGQGLQFLFEYFSETQRNKGNFPGRFSGRQFSNSRSEMNVSTLELGDSALYLCASSLSGTGRNTGELFFGEGSRLTVL.

The chain joins TRBV19 to TRBJ1-2; TRBD1 aligns across 8 bases. Germline values: CDR1 LNHDA, CDR2 SQIVND (reference sequence). The V gene end was trimmed by 7 bases and the J gene end by 1 base; junction bases not matched to a gene: 2. CDR3 length equals 13 residues. CDR3 in DNA: TGTGCCAGTAACGACAGGGGTAACTATGGCTACACCTTC. Its translation: CASNDRGNYGYTF.

The rearrangement joins TRBV5-4 to TRBJ2-2; 8 bases line up with TRBD1. The CDR3 extends over 15 amino acids. The ends lost 4 bases at V and 1 base at J; junction bases unmatched: 3. Germline V gene sequence: CDR1 SGHNT, CDR2 YYREEE (reference sequence). As DNA, the CDR3 is TGTGCCAGCAGCGGACAGGGTTGGAACACCGGGGAGCTGTTTTTT. Translated: CASSGQGWNTGELFF.

The V call is TRBV7-2, the J call TRBJ2-1, with 10 bases identical to TRBD2. This CDR3 contains 16 residues. The germline CDR1 and CDR2 sequences are SGHTA and FQGNSA. V trimming: 2 bases; J trimming: 3 bases; junction bases outside the gene matches: 4. The CDR3 DNA is TGTGCCAGCAGCTTAAGTTCTAGCGGGAGCTACAATGAGCAGTTCTTC. Translating gives CASSLSSSGSYNEQFF.

This clone was observed a handful of times. This chain links TRBV19 with TRBJ2-5; D is unresolved. The V gene's germline CDR1 is LNHDA and CDR2 SQIVND (reference sequence). The V end lost 2 bases, the J end lost 0 bases, and 19 bases lay between the germline ends. This CDR3 comprises 18 residues. The CDR3 coding sequence is TGTGCCAGTAGTATACCGACAATACTGTGCCGGTACCAAGAGACCCAGTACTTC. The encoded protein is CASSIPTILCRYQETQYF.

The chain uses TRBV18 and TRBJ1-4; D is unresolved. Germline V gene sequence: CDR1 KGHSH, CDR2 LQKENI. Trimming stripped 8 bases from V and 6 bases from J, with 13 bases between. The CDR3 runs 13 residues. Written as DNA, the CDR3 is TGTGCCAGCGCCCGGGAAAAGGATGAAAAACTGTTTTTT. It specifies CASAREKDEKLFF.

The CDR3 DNA sequence: TGCGCCAGCAGCCAAAGGAGGGCGAGCACTGAAGCTTTCTTT. Translated, it gives CASSQRRASTEAFF. The chain links TRBV4-3 to TRBJ1-1; the D is unclear. The CDR3 runs to 14 residues. Germline V CDR1 and CDR2: LGHNA, YSLEER. V was trimmed by 2 bases and J by 4 bases, leaving 11 bases between them.

The chain has TRBV5-1 and TRBJ1-1; D perhaps matches TRBD1 (6 bases). The CDR3 consists of 15 residues. Germline V gene lookup returns CDR1 SGHRS and CDR2 YFSETQ. V was pared by 4 bases and J by 1 base, with 14 bases between. Here the CDR3 DNA reads TGCGCCAGCAGCGACCCAACACAGGGGAACACTGAAGCTTTCTTT. This gives the protein CASSDPTQGNTEAFF.

The sample holds a few counts of this clone. J is TRBJ1-4 and V is TRBV28; 8 bases align to TRBD1. CDR1 MDHEN and CDR2 SYDVKM come from the germline V gene. Trimming cost V 4 bases and J 3 bases; bases outside gene matches: 10. The CDR3 totals 17 residues. The CDR3 protein is CASSSRRDRMSNEKLFF. The CDR3 DNA sequence: TGTGCCAGCAGTTCTCGGCGGGACAGGATGTCTAATGAAAAACTGTTTTTT.

The chain uses TRBV7-9 and TRBJ2-4; D possibly corresponds to TRBD1 (6 bases). This CDR3 has 15 amino acids. V lost 5 bases and J lost 0, with 11 bases in between. Germline assignment: CDR1 SEHNR and CDR2 FQNEAQ (reference sequence). In DNA form, the CDR3 reads TGTGCCAGCAGCCGCGACAGGCTAGCCAAAAACATTCAGTACTTC. Translation: CASSRDRLAKNIQYF.

This chain links TRBV18 with TRBJ1-4; weak D call: TRBD1 (5 bases). Germline CDR1 and CDR2: KGHSH and LQKENI. Trimming shortened V by 5 bases and J by 5 bases, and 15 bases separated the two germline ends. The CDR3 loop spans 15 amino acids. Here the CDR3 reads CASSGPGLSNEKLFF. The CDR3 DNA reads as TGTGCCAGCTCAGGACCGGGACTCTCCAATGAAAAACTGTTTTTT.

The table lists this clone with a count of one. The chain couples TRBV9 to TRBJ2-2; unclear D gene. V was pared by 1 base and J by 3 bases, with 4 bases between. The germline gives CDR1 SGDLS, CDR2 YYNGEE. The CDR3 consists of 13 residues. Here the CDR3 DNA reads TGTGCCAGCAGCGTACACTACACCGGGGAGCTGTTTTTT. Protein: CASSVHYTGELFF.

The chain recombines TRBV24-1 with TRBJ2-3, with 10 bases aligning to TRBD1. CDR3 length: 18 amino acids. The V and J ends lost 4 bases and 4 bases, in that order; junction bases with no gene match: 13. CDR1 is KGHDR, CDR2 SFDVKD, per germline. In DNA form, the CDR3 reads TGTGCCACCAGTGACAAAAGTTTGGGACAGGGGCGCCCAGATACGCAGTATTTT. Its translation: CATSDKSLGQGRPDTQYF.